Sequencing of this T cell receptor beta chain was carried out in a study of shared clonotypes between healthy human individuals. Trimming shortened V by 3 bases and J by 2 bases, and 7 bases separated the two germline ends. Germline-derived CDR1 and CDR2 are GTSNPN and SVGIG (reference sequence). This CDR3 is built from 12 residues. It was 150 to 250 ng DNA, about 30,000 T cell genomes, that sorted-subset replicate PCRs used. TCRdb's table, derived via immunoSEQ multiplex PCR, lists solely in-frame clones and lacks some. Counted here are about 2.5 million clones, 85% to 95% occurring once; the ten biggest clones make up 0.37%. With respect to this clone: This specimen includes other DNA sequences encoding the same CDR3.

The specimen was naive CD4+ T cells from PBMCs. Subset noted: CD45RA+ positively selected. This chain uses TRBV30 with TRBJ1-1, with a possible D match to TRBD1 (5 bases). The clonotype comes from a man aged 18 to 30 in good health. Some clones in this sample may be carry-over from other donors' samples. CDR3 nucleotides: TGTGCCTGGAGCCGGGACAACACTGAAGCTTTCTTT. This encodes CAWSRDNTEAFF.